This T cell receptor (beta chain) appears in the sequencing data of a study of T cell changes during pregnancy in multiple sclerosis. Some clones are missing from TCRdb's copy, which holds only in-frame ones; the method was immunoSEQ multiplex PCR. The sample includes 35,000 to 45,000 clones, more than 90% of them seen just once. In germline, CDR1 is MNHNS, CDR2 SASEGT. Trimming shortened V by 10 bases and J by 8 bases, and 14 bases separated the two germline ends. CDR3 length: 11 residues. The sequencing used peripheral blood, collected in the third trimester of pregnancy. The TCR originated in a female donor in good health, enrolled as a control in a pregnancy study. The genes are TRBV6-1 and TRBJ1-1; D gene ambiguous. CDR3 amino acids: CATRGRGEAFF. As DNA, the CDR3 is TGTGCCACCAGAGGACGGGGAGAAGCTTTCTTT.